This T cell receptor beta chain was sequenced in a study of blood T cell repertoires in COVID-19. Looking at the study overall: Both acute and convalescent COVID-19 samples were obtained from the United States, Italy and Spain. Sample material is recorded as cDNA or gDNA derived from T cells, B-cell-depleted T cells, or PBMCs.

CDR1 is LGHNA, CDR2 YNFKEQ, per germline. This CDR3 region has 13 residues. Trimming pared 0 bases from V and 6 bases from J, leaving 6 bases between. In the original analysis: Amplification from reference gene primers served as the basis for estimated nucleated cell counts. Generated by immunoSEQ multiplex PCR, the TCRdb table keeps only in-frame clones and is missing some. The D gene and trimming were derived from the DNA, and the V and J assignments and clone size from that table. The profile shows under 350,000 clones, roughly 88% of them singletons. J is TRBJ1-5 and V is TRBV4-2; D remains unclear. The TCR originated in a woman aged 70-85 years with acute or convalescent COVID-19. The sequenced sample consisted of peripheral blood. Here the CDR3 DNA reads TGTGCCAGCAGCCAAGATGCGGGTCAGCCCCAGCATTTT. It encodes CASSQDAGQPQHF.